This TCR beta chain came from a study of CXCR3-negative and CXCR3-positive naive CD8 T cells. Study-level findings and limits: Naive cells that were CXCR3-positive had more hydrophobic TRB CDR3s (compared with CXCR3-negative naive cells). Diversity in memory CD8+ cells fell much lower than the comparably high levels seen in both naive subsets.

Preparation of TRB cDNA libraries relied on 5' RACE carrying UMI labels. TCRdb re-called the 5' RACE reads and shows each CDR3 protein once, DNA omitted. The table for this sample gives 65,000 to 95,000 distinct CDR3 sequences. In the case of this clonotype: The antigen is unknown.

CDR1 and CDR2 from the germline V gene are SGHDT and YYEEEE. The CDR3 covers 13 residues. The genes are TRBV5-6 and TRBJ1-4. The specimen was naive CXCR3- CD8+ T cells from blood. Subset defined: CD45RO-CCR7+CD27+CD95- naive CD8+ T cells lacking CXCR3 (TNR3-). The receptor was derived from a human donor in good health. Some clones in this sample may be carry-over from other donors' samples. The CDR3 loop reads CASSQGTAEKLFF.